The 29 T cell receptor beta chains in this list originate from one sample, sequenced in a study of T cell responses to AZD1222 COVID-19 vaccine. Libraries were prepared by immunoSEQ multiplex PCR; TCRdb keeps only in-frame clonotypes and omits some of them. The sample has some 120,000 clones, about nine tenths seen once. The source material was peripheral blood, sampled on day 0 of AZD1222 vaccination. These receptors originate from an adult in good health.

The V call is TRBV2, the J call TRBJ2-7, with D unresolved. CDR1 and CDR2 (germline): SNHLY, FYNNEI. The CDR3 length is 12 residues. With 9 bases removed from V and 6 bases from J, the gap between germline ends came to 15 bases. The CDR3 loop is CASDKMVSEQYF. For the CDR3, the DNA is TGTGCCAGTGACAAAATGGTCTCCGAGCAGTACTTC. The entire variable domain, with the rest obtained from reference TRBV2 and TRBJ2-7, is as follows: EPEVTQTPSHQVTQMGQEVILRCVPISNHLYFYWYRQILGQKVEFLVSFYNNEISEKSEIFDDQFSVERPDGSNFTLKIRSTKLEDSAMYFCASDKMVSEQYFGPGTRLTVT.

The gene calls are TRBV7-9 and TRBJ2-4; 9 bases match TRBD1. V lost 4 bases to trimming and J lost 8 bases; unmatched junction nucleotides: 12. The CDR3 is made up of 16 amino acids. Germline CDR1 is SEHNR and CDR2 is FQNEAQ (reference sequence). The CDR3 DNA sequence: TGTGCCAGCAGCTCCCGGTCTACAGGGGGCCGAGACATTCAGTACTTC. Translated, it gives CASSSRSTGGRDIQYF.

The rearrangement joins TRBV2 to TRBJ1-5; 9 positions match TRBD1. The germline CDR1 and CDR2 sequences are SNHLY and FYNNEI. CDR3 length: 16 residues. J gave up 3 bases and V 6 bases, and 9 bases lay outside the gene matches. CDR3 amino acids: CASRGAGQGSNQPQHF. The DNA for the CDR3 is TGTGCCAGCAGGGGGGCGGGACAGGGATCCAATCAGCCCCAGCATTTT.

J is TRBJ1-1 and V is TRBV19; 7 nucleotides agree with TRBD1. Looked up from germline, CDR1 is LNHDA and CDR2 is SQIVND (reference sequence). The V gene end was trimmed by 4 bases and the J gene end by 5 bases; junction bases not matched to a gene: 13. CDR3 length: 16 amino acids. The CDR3 reads CASSTSQTGPGTEAFF. As DNA, the CDR3 is TGTGCCAGTAGTACCTCACAGACAGGGCCGGGGACTGAAGCTTTCTTT.

This chain joins TRBV12-3 or TRBV12-4 and TRBJ1-5, with 7 bases that match TRBD1. The CDR3 contains 13 residues. V shed 6 bases and J 7 bases; nucleotides not matched to a gene: 6. CDR3: CASSRGGDQPQHF. CDR3 coding DNA: TGTGCCAGCAGCAGGGGGGGGGACCAGCCCCAGCATTTT.

This chain's CDR3 is CASSYAPNRGPVGAFF. Written as DNA, the CDR3 is TGTGCCAGCAGTTACGCCCCTAACAGGGGGCCTGTTGGAGCTTTCTTT. The chain links TRBV6-5 to TRBJ1-1; 9 nucleotides line up with TRBD1. V shed 2 bases and J 10 bases; nucleotides not matched to a gene: 14. CDR1 MNHEY and CDR2 SVGAGI come from the germline V gene. This CDR3 contains 16 residues.

This chain links TRBV5-1 with TRBJ1-6, with D possibly TRBD1 on 6 matching bases. CDR3 size: 14 residues. Germline V lookup: CDR1 SGHRS, CDR2 YFSETQ. V was pared by 0 bases and J by 7 bases, with 8 bases between. CDR3 in DNA: TGCGCCAGCAGCTTGGACAGGGTGAATTCACCCCTCCACTTT. Translated: CASSLDRVNSPLHF.

This rearrangement joins TRBV28 to TRBJ2-1, with 7 bases that match TRBD1. This CDR3 region has 12 residues. The V gene end was trimmed by 10 bases and the J gene end by 6 bases; junction bases not matched to a gene: 6. The germline gives CDR1 MDHEN, CDR2 SYDVKM. The CDR3, as DNA: TGTGCCACCCAGGGGGTAGGCAATGAGCAGTTCTTC. As protein: CATQGVGNEQFF.

The gene calls are TRBV6-2 or TRBV6-3 and TRBJ2-5; unclear D gene. V was shortened by 8 bases and J by 9 bases, with 19 bases between the two germline ends. The CDR3 is 13 amino acids. The V gene's germline CDR1 is MNHEY and CDR2 SVGEGT. The CDR3: CASRPGRWKSQYF. The CDR3, as DNA: TGTGCCAGCCGCCCTGGGCGGTGGAAGTCCCAGTACTTC.

The rearrangement uses TRBV25-1 and TRBJ2-1, with a possible D match to TRBD2 (6 bases). The length of the CDR3 is 16 residues. V lost 0 bases and J 2 bases, leaving 11 bases between the germline ends. The germline V gene has CDR1 MGHDK and CDR2 SYGVNS. As DNA, the CDR3 is TGTGCCAGCAGTGAATACGGGACTGGAGCCTACAATGAGCAGTTCTTC. Encoded protein: CASSEYGTGAYNEQFF.

This clone was counted once. The rearrangement links TRBV18 to TRBJ1-3; D is ambiguous. Germline V CDR1 and CDR2: KGHSH, LQKENI. Trimming stripped 0 bases from V and 4 bases from J, with 13 bases between. The CDR3 consists of 16 residues. The CDR3 protein is CASSPPGRGLGNTIYF. CDR3 coding DNA: TGTGCCAGCTCACCACCGGGTCGAGGGCTCGGAAACACCATATATTTT.

This chain connects TRBV5-6 to TRBJ2-2, with 16 bases identical to TRBD2. The CDR3 covers 19 residues. Germline V CDR1 and CDR2: SGHDT, YYEEEE. Trimming removed 4 bases from V and 4 bases from J; junction bases left unmatched: 10. CDR3 in amino acids: CASSALGLAGGPGTGELFF. CDR3 DNA: TGTGCCAGCAGCGCATTGGGACTAGCGGGAGGGCCGGGCACCGGGGAGCTGTTTTTT.

This chain links TRBV30 with TRBJ2-1; D ambiguous. The CDR3 runs to 9 residues. Per germline, CDR1 GTSNPN and CDR2 SVGIG (reference sequence). V lost 5 bases, J lost 5 bases, and 1 base lay in between. Written as DNA, the CDR3 is TGTGCCTGGGACAATGAGCAGTTCTTC. This encodes CAWDNEQFF.

This rearrangement joins TRBV3-1 (or the pseudogene TRBV3-2) to TRBJ2-5; D possibly matches TRBD1 or TRBD2 (5 bases each). The germline CDR1 and CDR2 sequences are LGHDT and YNNKEL (reference sequence). Trimming took 0 bases from V and 4 from J, leaving 9 bases between them. The CDR3 spans 14 residues. CDR3 protein: CASSQEGAGETQYF. CDR3 sequence (DNA): TGTGCCAGCAGCCAAGAAGGGGCGGGAGAGACCCAGTACTTC.

The gene calls are TRBV27 and TRBJ1-2; 10 bases are shared with TRBD1. The CDR3 extends over 13 amino acids. V dropped 8 bases and J dropped 8; count of bases not matched to a gene: 8. From germline, CDR1 is MNHEY and CDR2 SMNVEV (reference sequence). The CDR3 coding sequence is TGTGCCAGCCGGGACAGGGGCATGGGAGGCTACACCTTC. Translated: CASRDRGMGGYTF.

The chain uses TRBV5-1 and TRBJ2-5; D unresolved. The CDR3 is 16 amino acids. Germline V gives CDR1 SGHRS, CDR2 YFSETQ. Trimming stripped 0 bases from V and 2 bases from J, with 14 bases between. CDR3 residues: CASSLVGGTLQETQYF. The CDR3 DNA is TGCGCCAGCAGCTTGGTTGGTGGTACCTTACAAGAGACCCAGTACTTC.

About this clone itself: Other DNA sequences of this sample code for an identical CDR3. V and J are TRBV7-9 and TRBJ2-5; 9 positions agree with TRBD2. Trimming at V came to 4 bases and at J to 1 base, leaving 7 bases not matched to a gene. This CDR3 has 16 amino acids. CDR1 and CDR2 from the germline V gene are SEHNR and FQNEAQ (reference sequence). The CDR3 sequence is CASSSDVAGAQETQYF. CDR3 nucleotide sequence: TGTGCCAGCAGCTCAGACGTAGCGGGGGCCCAAGAGACCCAGTACTTC.

This clone appeared a single time. The chain recombines TRBV28 with TRBJ2-1; 13 positions match TRBD2. V shed 5 bases, J shed 5 bases, and the junction held 3 bases outside the gene matches. Germline V gives CDR1 MDHEN, CDR2 SYDVKM. CDR3 length equals 15 residues. CDR3: CASSPGTSGNNEQFF. DNA of the CDR3: TGTGCCAGCAGTCCAGGGACTAGCGGGAACAATGAGCAGTTCTTC.

V is TRBV6-2 or TRBV6-3 and J is TRBJ2-7, with D perhaps matching TRBD2 (6 bases). From germline, CDR1 is MNHEY and CDR2 SVGEGT. The CDR3 extends over 13 amino acids. Trimming took 6 bases from V and 2 from J, leaving 11 bases between them. CDR3 amino acids: CASSPGVTYEQYF. The CDR3 nucleotides read TGTGCCAGCAGCCCGGGGGTGACCTACGAGCAGTACTTC.

The V gene is TRBV6-6, the J gene TRBJ2-7; 7 bases match TRBD2. Germline V gene data show CDR1 as MNHNY and CDR2 as SVGAGI (reference sequence). Unmatched junction bases numbered 5, after V lost 0 bases and J lost 3 bases. The CDR3 has 15 residues. The CDR3 region has the DNA TGTGCCAGCAGTTACTCGTGGGAGGGCCGCTACGAGCAGTACTTC. Translated, it gives CASSYSWEGRYEQYF.

This chain uses TRBV6-2 or TRBV6-3 with TRBJ2-1; D remains ambiguous. V lost 4 bases, J lost 4 bases, and 8 bases lay in between. Looked up from germline, CDR1 is MNHEY and CDR2 is SVGEGT. This CDR3 comprises 13 residues. The CDR3 spells CASSWIVYNEQFF. The DNA of the CDR3 is TGTGCCAGCAGTTGGATAGTATACAATGAGCAGTTCTTC.

The V call is TRBV15, the J call TRBJ1-3, with TRBD1 matching 8 bases. Germline V CDR1 and CDR2: LNHNV, YYDKDF (reference sequence). V gave up 3 bases and J gave up 2 bases; unmatched junction bases: 3. The CDR3 has 15 residues. This chain's CDR3 is CATSSRRGPGNTIYF. CDR3 nucleotides: TGTGCCACCAGCAGTCGCAGGGGGCCTGGAAACACCATATATTTT.

This chain joins TRBV28 and TRBJ2-1; TRBD2 is a possible D gene (6 bases). The CDR3 is made up of 13 amino acids. With 4 bases removed from V and 8 bases from J, the gap between germline ends came to 12 bases. The germline gives CDR1 MDHEN, CDR2 SYDVKM. The CDR3 DNA reads as TGTGCCAGCAGTTCGGCGAGGAGGGATGAGCAGTTCTTC. It is translated as CASSSARRDEQFF.

In DNA, the CDR3 is TGCGCCAGCAGCTTGGTACCCAACAATGAGCAGTTCTTC. This translates into CASSLVPNNEQFF. The rearrangement uses TRBV5-1 and TRBJ2-1; the D is unclear. Trimming stripped 0 bases from V and 5 bases from J, with 6 bases between. The CDR3 consists of 13 residues. Germline V gene data show CDR1 as SGHRS and CDR2 as YFSETQ.

The chain couples TRBV21-1 to TRBJ2-3; TRBD1 is the table's D call, not checked against the DNA. TRBV21-1 is tagged as a pseudogene. This CDR3 region has 17 residues. The CDR3 coding sequence is TGTGCCAGCAGCTCCCCTCAGGGGGACAGGGAAACAGATACGCAGTATTTT. Its protein is CASSSPQGDRETDTQYF.

With regard to this clone: Other DNA sequences in the sample encode the same CDR3. The chain has TRBV5-4 and TRBJ2-3; D perhaps matches TRBD1 (5 bases). Germline V CDR1 and CDR2: SGHNT, YYREEE (reference sequence). Trimming pared 0 bases from V and 1 base from J, leaving 9 bases between. The CDR3 sequence is 15 residues long. The CDR3 loop is CASSLDQGGTDTQYF. Here the CDR3 DNA reads TGTGCCAGCAGCTTGGATCAGGGCGGCACAGATACGCAGTATTTT.

In DNA form, the CDR3 reads TGTGCCAGCACCTTGCAGGGACAGGGGACAGATACGCAGTATTTT. This gives the protein CASTLQGQGTDTQYF. The genes are TRBV28 and TRBJ2-3; 10 nucleotides line up with TRBD1. CDR1 is MDHEN and CDR2 is SYDVKM in the germline V gene. The CDR3 runs 15 residues. Trimming cost V 7 bases and J 3 bases; bases outside gene matches: 7.

This chain links TRBV7-6 with TRBJ2-7; 7 positions agree with TRBD2. Per germline, CDR1 SGHVS and CDR2 FNYEAQ. V was pared by 3 bases and J by 2 bases, with 7 bases of the junction left unmatched. This CDR3 is built from 15 residues. This chain's CDR3 is CASSLSASGPYEQYF. The DNA of the CDR3 is TGTGCCAGCAGCTTGTCGGCTAGCGGTCCCTACGAGCAGTACTTC.

The V and J genes are TRBV6-1 and TRBJ2-7; 7 bases fit TRBD1. There are 14 residues in the CDR3. Germline values: CDR1 MNHNS, CDR2 SASEGT. V shed 2 bases, J shed 4 bases, and the junction held 5 bases outside the gene matches. The CDR3 coding sequence is TGTGCCAGCAGTGAAATGACAGGGCCTTACGAGCAGTACTTC. Translation: CASSEMTGPYEQYF.